This entry lists 17 T cell receptor beta chains sequenced from one sample in a study of T cells after somatic rescue of genetic block. The table came from immunoSEQ multiplex PCR; TCRdb's copy has only in-frame clones and leaves some out. The table lists roughly 14,000 clones, around 70% of them singletons. The sequenced material came from peripheral blood mononuclear cells (PBMCs). The receptors derive from a boy younger than 18.

The chain joins TRBV6-6 to TRBJ2-7; 7 bases align to TRBD2. Trimming took 0 bases from V and 3 from J; bases not matched to a gene: 5. The length of the CDR3 is 15 residues. CDR1 is MNHNY and CDR2 is SVGAGI in the germline V gene (reference sequence). CDR3: CASSYSAGEGYEQYF. Here the CDR3 DNA reads TGTGCCAGCAGTTACTCGGCGGGGGAAGGCTACGAGCAGTACTTC.

This clone came up once. The chain combines TRBV27 with TRBJ2-1; TRBD2 agrees at 11 bases. The germline V gene encodes CDR1 MNHEY and CDR2 SMNVEV (reference sequence). The CDR3 length is 16 residues. Losses at the gene ends were 5 bases for V and 9 bases for J; bases not matched to a gene: 12. The CDR3 region has the DNA TGTGCCAGCAGTCCCGACCCCCAACTAGCGGGAGTTGAGCAGTTCTTC. Protein sequence: CASSPDPQLAGVEQFF.

The V and J genes are TRBV5-1 and TRBJ2-3, with TRBD2 identical over 12 bases. The V and J ends lost 0 bases and 3 bases, in that order; junction bases with no gene match: 11. Germline assignment: CDR1 SGHRS and CDR2 YFSETQ. The CDR3 has 19 amino acids. The CDR3 coding sequence is TGCGCCAGCAGCTTGGGTTTTACGACTAGCGGGGGAGTGACAGATACGCAGTATTTT. The encoded protein is CASSLGFTTSGGVTDTQYF. The full variable domain, rest sourced from reference TRBV5-1 and TRBJ2-3, is KAGVTQTPRYLIKTRGQQVTLSCSPISGHRSVSWYQQTPGQGLQFLFEYFSETQRNKGNFPGRFSGRQFSNSRSEMNVSTLELGDSALYLCASSLGFTTSGGVTDTQYFGPGTRLTVL.

The V and J genes are TRBV6-1 and TRBJ2-1; 9 bases fit TRBD2. J gave up 6 bases and V 7 bases, and 4 bases lay outside the gene matches. CDR3 length equals 13 residues. Germline CDR1 MNHNS, CDR2 SASEGT. The CDR3 sequence: CASTLAGFNEQFF. Here the CDR3 DNA reads TGTGCCAGCACCCTAGCGGGGTTCAATGAGCAGTTCTTC.

The genes are TRBV4-2 and TRBJ2-3; no clear D. The CDR3 is 15 amino acids. Germline lookup yields CDR1 LGHNA and CDR2 YNFKEQ. V was pared by 2 bases and J by 1 base, with 10 bases between. CDR3 residues: CASSQNEPGTDTQYF. The CDR3 DNA reads TGTGCCAGCAGCCAAAATGAGCCGGGCACAGATACGCAGTATTTT.

The chain is built from TRBV10-3 and TRBJ2-1, with 12 positions matching TRBD2. V was clipped by 3 bases and J by 3 bases; unmatched bases: 6. Germline V lookup: CDR1 ENHRY, CDR2 SYGVKD. This CDR3 is built from 17 residues. The CDR3 loop reads CAISDRGLAGNYNEQFF. DNA for the CDR3: TGTGCCATCAGTGATCGTGGACTAGCGGGGAACTACAATGAGCAGTTCTTC.

This chain connects TRBV21-1 to TRBJ2-4; TRBD1 is the table's D call, not checked against the DNA. TRBV21-1 is assigned pseudogene status. CDR3 size: 16 residues. In DNA form, the CDR3 reads TGTGCCAGCATCCTGACAGGGCAACGTTCCAAAAACATTCAGTACTTC. Protein product: CASILTGQRSKNIQYF.

This chain links TRBV9 with TRBJ1-2, with 8 bases fitting TRBD1. This CDR3 spans 16 amino acids. V shed 0 bases and J 3 bases; nucleotides not matched to a gene: 7. CDR1 SGDLS and CDR2 YYNGEE come from the germline V gene. CDR3 nucleotide sequence: TGTGCCAGCAGCGTAGCTACCGGGACAGGATACTATGGCTACACCTTC. Amino acid sequence: CASSVATGTGYYGYTF. The full variable domain, completed using reference TRBV9 and TRBJ1-2, is DSGVTQTPKHLITATGQRVTLRCSPRSGDLSVYWYQQSLDQGLQFLIQYYNGEERAKGNILERFSAQQFPDLHSELNLSSLELGDSALYFCASSVATGTGYYGYTFGSGTRLTVV.

This clone was detected only a few times. The chain joins TRBV15 to TRBJ1-2, with D perhaps TRBD1 (6 bases). The V end was cut by 1 base, the J end by 6 bases, with 9 bases between. CDR3 size: 13 residues. Germline-derived CDR1 and CDR2 are LNHNV and YYDKDF (reference sequence). CDR3 nucleotide sequence: TGTGCCACCAGCAGAGCACAGGGTCATGGCTACACCTTC. Translated, it gives CATSRAQGHGYTF.

This clone was observed a handful of times. The rearrangement links TRBV6-1 to TRBJ2-7, with 7 nucleotides matching TRBD1. Germline V gene lookup returns CDR1 MNHNS and CDR2 SASEGT. The CDR3 spans 13 residues. Unmatched junction bases numbered 6, after V lost 8 bases and J lost 2 bases. The CDR3 sequence is CASLTGFPYEQYF. The CDR3 coding sequence is TGTGCCAGCTTGACAGGGTTCCCCTACGAGCAGTACTTC.

The chain is built from TRBV7-6 and TRBJ2-7; tentatively, D is TRBD2 (7 bases). This CDR3 is 17 amino acids long. Trimming pared 1 base from V and 1 base from J, leaving 17 bases between. Germline lookup yields CDR1 SGHVS and CDR2 FNYEAQ. The CDR3 bases are TGTGCCAGCAGCTTAGAGGGAGGGGGGGCAGTATCCTACGAGCAGTACTTC. Residues: CASSLEGGGAVSYEQYF.

This rearrangement joins TRBV6-1 to TRBJ1-5; the D is unclear. CDR1 MNHNS and CDR2 SASEGT come from the germline V gene. V gave up 5 bases and J gave up 0 bases, with 2 bases separating them. The CDR3 spans 12 residues. The CDR3 DNA reads TGTGCCAGCAGTCATAGCAATCAGCCCCAGCATTTT. It encodes CASSHSNQPQHF.

This clone was picked up a small number of times. V is TRBV7-3 and J is TRBJ2-3; D not certain. The CDR3 has 13 amino acids. Germline V gene data show CDR1 as SGHTA and CDR2 as FQGTGA. Trimming removed 0 bases at V and 6 bases at J, with 7 bases between. CDR3: CASSLTIRDTQYF. CDR3 sequence (DNA): TGTGCCAGCAGCTTAACGATACGCGATACGCAGTATTTT.

The J gene is TRBJ1-2, the V gene TRBV11-2, with 7 bases that match TRBD1. V lost 6 bases to trimming and J lost 2 bases; unmatched junction nucleotides: 3. Germline-derived CDR1 and CDR2 are SGHAT and FQNNGV. This CDR3 is built from 13 residues. The CDR3 here is CASRLTGNYGYTF. CDR3 nucleotide sequence: TGTGCCAGCAGGTTGACAGGGAACTATGGCTACACCTTC.

This clone was counted only a few times. The CDR3 loop reads CASSLSWTRINEQFF. The DNA for the CDR3 is TGTGCCAGCAGCCTCAGCTGGACTAGAATCAATGAGCAGTTCTTC. The rearrangement links TRBV7-9 to TRBJ2-1; 7 bases map to TRBD2. The germline V gene has CDR1 SEHNR and CDR2 FQNEAQ (reference sequence). Germline trimming cut 5 bases from V and 6 bases from J; bases unmatched to any gene: 10. The CDR3 totals 15 residues.

The gene calls are TRBV9 and TRBJ2-2, with 9 bases aligning to TRBD2. Germline trimming cut 3 bases from V and 6 bases from J; bases unmatched to any gene: 3. The CDR3 has 14 amino acids. Germline lookup yields CDR1 SGDLS and CDR2 YYNGEE. CDR3 loop: CASSASGVAGELFF. The CDR3 DNA is TGTGCCAGCAGCGCTAGCGGGGTGGCCGGGGAGCTGTTTTTT.

The V and J genes are TRBV18 and TRBJ2-3; 7 positions match TRBD1. The CDR3 has 14 residues. The V gene's germline CDR1 is KGHSH and CDR2 LQKENI. The ends lost 5 bases at V and 5 bases at J; junction bases unmatched: 7. The CDR3 is CASSSQTGLDTQYF. The CDR3 DNA reads as TGTGCCAGCTCATCGCAGACAGGGCTAGATACGCAGTATTTT.